The present entry profiles one TCR beta chain with its context. This sample is drawn from a study of blood T cell repertoires in COVID-19. Turning to the study itself: Acute and convalescent COVID-19 samples came from the United States, Italy and Spain. PBMCs, B-cell-depleted T cells, or T cells provided the cDNA or gDNA that made up the material.

The CDR3 runs to 15 residues. The ends lost 6 bases at V and 1 base at J; junction bases unmatched: 4. Germline V gene sequence: CDR1 MNHEY, CDR2 SVGEGT. Sequencing was performed with immunoSEQ multiplex PCR; in TCRdb, only in-frame clones are kept and a portion is missing. The sample consists of about 180,000 clones, about 91% of them appearing once. The chain recombines TRBV6-2 or TRBV6-3 with TRBJ1-1, with 11 bases that match TRBD1. This TCR came from a woman aged 50 to 60 with acute or convalescent COVID-19. The sample comprised peripheral blood. In DNA, the CDR3 is TGTGCCAGCAGCCCCGGACAGGGGGCGAACACTGAAGCTTTCTTT. Translation gives CASSPGQGANTEAFF.